The present T cell receptor beta chain was sequenced within a study of blood T cells in healthy people across ages. CDR3 size: 15 residues. The germline gives CDR1 SGHTA, CDR2 FQGNSA. The V end lost 6 bases, the J end lost 7 bases, and 22 bases lay between the germline ends. Every sample gave at least 5 micrograms of total RNA when it was extracted. Findings and limits, study-wide: Higher diversity and more naive CD4+ cells were features of long-lived donors, compared to aged donors. With donor CMV status unknown, expanded clonotype changes were possibly confounded.

To note about this clonotype: Its antigen is undetermined.

Combining a sample-barcoded 5' primer with a J-beta primer mix, a second PCR ran for 7 to 11 cycles. Each cDNA was tagged by a template-switch adaptor containing 12 random nucleotides. Each CDR3 protein gets one entry after TCRdb re-called the 5' RACE reads with MiXCR. The sample yields more than 700,000 distinct CDR3 sequences, 46% seen once. The sample was blood. The chain joins TRBV7-2 to TRBJ2-7, with D unresolved. This receptor was taken from an older man in good health. The CDR3: CASSLLLGSYNEQYF. As DNA, the CDR3 is TGTGCCAGCAGTCTACTCCTGGGCTCCTACAATGAGCAGTACTTC.